The rows below give T cell receptor beta chains drawn from one sample of a study of lymphopenia after photon versus proton radiotherapy. The method was immunoSEQ multiplex PCR; TCRdb's version includes in-frame clones alone and lacks a portion of them. The profile shows 35,000 to 50,000 clones, around four fifths of them singletons. Here the sequenced sample was peripheral blood, taken from a patient treated with proton-based radiotherapy. The receptors stem from a woman in her 70s with pancreatic cancer. Each CDR3 is given with its conserved first and last residue. A D gene is named only where the DNA matches it firmly. Not all rows give a size; the values are once, few, many and, for expanded clones, a class.

V: TRBV7-2; size: .; J: TRBJ1-1; D: .; CDR3: CASSLHRELSEAFF; DNA: TGTGCCAGCAGCCTCCACAGGGAACTATCTGAAGCTTTCTTT
V: TRBV19; size: .; J: TRBJ2-7; D: TRBD1; CDR3: CASSIGQGAIEQYF; DNA: TGTGCCAGTAGTATCGGACAGGGGGCCATCGAGCAGTACTTC
V: TRBV12-5; size: .; J: TRBJ1-5; D: TRBD1; CDR3: CASGQQGAGNQPQHF; DNA: TGTGCTAGTGGACAACAGGGGGCGGGCAATCAGCCCCAGCATTTT
V: TRBV19; size: .; J: TRBJ2-1; D: .; CDR3: CASSRADSYNEQFF; DNA: TGTGCCAGTAGTAGAGCAGATTCCTACAATGAGCAGTTCTTC
V: TRBV19; size: .; J: TRBJ2-1; D: .; CDR3: CASSERFNEQFF; DNA: TGTGCCAGTAGTGAGCGGTTCAATGAGCAGTTCTTC
V: TRBV7-8; size: .; J: TRBJ2-1; D: .; CDR3: CASSLAESSYNEQFF; DNA: TGTGCCAGCAGCTTAGCGGAAAGCTCCTACAATGAGCAGTTCTTC
V: TRBV27; size: .; J: TRBJ1-2; D: .; CDR3: CASSPDRSPYLPGYTF; DNA: TGTGCCAGCAGTCCGGACCGATCTCCATACCTTCCTGGCTACACCTTC
V: TRBV30; size: .; J: TRBJ1-5; D: .; CDR3: CAWNLAGTGNQPQHF; DNA: TGTGCCTGGAATTTAGCAGGCACGGGCAATCAGCCCCAGCATTTT
V: TRBV19; size: .; J: TRBJ2-2; D: TRBD1; CDR3: CASRRVGQGPTGELFF; DNA: TGTGCCAGCCGACGAGTGGGACAGGGCCCCACCGGGGAGCTGTTTTTT
V: TRBV25-1; size: .; J: TRBJ2-6; D: TRBD1; CDR3: CASSVEGQGLANVLTF; DNA: TGTGCCAGCAGTGTGGAGGGACAGGGGTTGGCCAACGTCCTGACTTTC
V: TRBV9; size: .; J: TRBJ2-3; D: .; CDR3: CASSVAGDTQYF; DNA: TGTGCCAGCAGCGTAGCGGGAGATACGCAGTATTTT
V: TRBV7-2; size: .; J: TRBJ2-3; D: TRBD1; CDR3: CASSLTRDRGADTQYF; DNA: TGTGCCAGCAGCCTAACCCGGGACAGGGGGGCAGATACGCAGTATTTT
V: TRBV4-2; size: .; J: TRBJ2-5; D: .; CDR3: CASSPYERGETQYF; DNA: TGTGCCAGCAGCCCCTACGAGCGCGGCGAGACCCAGTACTTC
V: TRBV28; size: .; J: TRBJ1-2; D: .; CDR3: CASSLAGIGGYTF; DNA: TGTGCCAGCAGTTTGGCAGGGATTGGCGGCTACACCTTC
V: TRBV9; size: .; J: TRBJ2-3; D: TRBD2; CDR3: CASGLAEKLTDTQYF; DNA: TGTGCCAGCGGACTAGCGGAGAAACTTACAGATACGCAGTATTTT
V: TRBV4-2; size: .; J: TRBJ2-7; D: .; CDR3: CASSPTYQDYEQYF; DNA: TGTGCCAGCAGCCCAACGTATCAGGACTACGAGCAGTACTTC
V: TRBV6-5; size: .; J: TRBJ2-2; D: .; CDR3: CATKNSGELFF; DNA: TGTGCCACCAAAAATTCCGGGGAGCTGTTTTTT
V: TRBV10-3; size: .; J: TRBJ1-2; D: .; CDR3: CAISYKLEAGGYTF; DNA: TGTGCCATCAGTTACAAACTGGAAGCGGGGGGCTACACCTTC
V: TRBV18; size: few; J: TRBJ1-4; D: .; CDR3: CASSPSAQGNEKLFF; DNA: TGTGCCAGCTCACCAAGTGCCCAAGGGAATGAAAAACTGTTTTTT
V: TRBV27; size: .; J: TRBJ2-7; D: TRBD2; CDR3: CASSPPVAGGLYEQYF; DNA: TGTGCCAGCAGTCCTCCGGTAGCGGGAGGGCTGTACGAGCAGTACTTC
V: TRBV6-5; size: .; J: TRBJ1-1; D: TRBD1; CDR3: CASSFGQGNMNTEAFF; DNA: TGTGCCAGCAGTTTCGGACAGGGGAACATGAACACTGAAGCTTTCTTT
V: TRBV9; size: .; J: TRBJ1-2; D: TRBD1; CDR3: CASSVLDRANRNGYTF; DNA: TGTGCCAGCAGCGTATTAGACAGGGCTAATCGAAATGGCTACACCTTC
V: TRBV19; size: once; J: TRBJ2-2; D: .; CDR3: CASKAGDGELFF; DNA: TGTGCCAGTAAAGCAGGGGACGGGGAGCTGTTTTTT
V: TRBV11-2; size: .; J: TRBJ2-1; D: TRBD2; CDR3: CASRYEGGAYNEQFF; DNA: TGTGCCAGCAGATATGAGGGAGGGGCTTACAATGAGCAGTTCTTC
V: TRBV5-1; size: .; J: TRBJ2-7; D: TRBD1; CDR3: CASSLERPGQNYEQYF; DNA: TGCGCCAGCAGCTTGGAACGGCCGGGACAGAACTACGAGCAGTACTTC
V: TRBV7-3; size: few; J: TRBJ2-1; D: TRBD2; CDR3: CASSLRGGSTYNEQFF; DNA: TGTGCCAGCAGCTTACGGGGCGGGAGTACCTACAATGAGCAGTTCTTC
V: TRBV11-3; size: .; J: TRBJ2-5; D: .; CDR3: CASSSSHGGSGETQYF; DNA: TGTGCCAGCAGCTCCTCTCATGGAGGGTCCGGAGAGACCCAGTACTTC
V: TRBV28; size: .; J: TRBJ2-1; D: TRBD2; CDR3: CASSLRGLEGNEQFF; DNA: TGTGCCAGCAGTTTAAGAGGACTAGAGGGTAATGAGCAGTTCTTC
V: TRBV5-1; size: .; J: TRBJ1-1; D: .; CDR3: CASSLDSLYPFF; DNA: TGCGCCAGCAGCTTGGACAGCCTGTACCCTTTCTTT
V: TRBV19; size: .; J: TRBJ1-1; D: TRBD1; CDR3: CASQPGQGITEAFF; DNA: TGTGCCAGTCAACCGGGACAGGGGATCACTGAAGCTTTCTTT
V: TRBV5-1; size: .; J: TRBJ2-2; D: TRBD2; CDR3: CASSPRLAGGSTGELFF; DNA: TGCGCCAGCAGCCCTAGACTAGCGGGAGGATCCACCGGGGAGCTGTTTTTT
V: TRBV6-5; size: .; J: TRBJ2-2; D: TRBD1; CDR3: CASRDREAGELFF; DNA: TGTGCCAGCAGGGACAGGGAAGCCGGGGAGCTGTTTTTT
V: TRBV2; size: .; J: TRBJ1-4; D: .; CDR3: CASSEAGAVNEKLFF; DNA: TGTGCCAGCAGTGAAGCGGGGGCCGTTAATGAAAAACTGTTTTTT
V: TRBV15; size: .; J: TRBJ1-1; D: .; CDR3: CATSRDGMNTEAFF; DNA: TGTGCCACCAGCCGCGACGGAATGAACACTGAAGCTTTCTTT
V: TRBV19; size: .; J: TRBJ1-1; D: .; CDR3: CASSMRGDTEAFF; DNA: TGTGCCAGTAGTATGAGGGGGGACACTGAAGCTTTCTTT
V: TRBV5-1; size: .; J: TRBJ2-3; D: TRBD1; CDR3: CASSGTGLATDTQYF; DNA: TGCGCCAGCAGCGGGACAGGGTTGGCCACAGATACGCAGTATTTT
V: TRBV5-6; size: .; J: TRBJ2-7; D: .; CDR3: CASSLGLSSSYEQYF; DNA: TGTGCCAGCAGCTTAGGACTTTCTTCCTCCTACGAGCAGTACTTC
V: TRBV5-6; size: .; J: TRBJ1-2; D: .; CDR3: CASSSAGVSYGYTF; DNA: TGTGCCAGCAGCTCGGCCGGGGTGAGCTATGGCTACACCTTC
V: TRBV19; size: .; J: TRBJ2-1; D: .; CDR3: CASSIDTQNEQFF; DNA: TGTGCCAGTAGTATAGATACACAGAATGAGCAGTTCTTC
V: TRBV6-5; size: .; J: TRBJ1-5; D: .; CDR3: CASNPGSSSNQPQHF; DNA: TGTGCCAGCAACCCCGGCTCCTCTAGCAATCAGCCCCAGCATTTT
V: TRBV19; size: few; J: TRBJ2-1; D: .; CDR3: CASSIRPPHNEQFF; DNA: TGTGCCAGTAGTATTAGACCCCCCCACAATGAGCAGTTCTTC
V: TRBV10-1; size: .; J: TRBJ2-3; D: TRBD2; CDR3: CASRIAGGHFTDTQYF; DNA: TGCGCCAGCAGGATAGCGGGAGGACATTTCACAGATACGCAGTATTTT
V: TRBV7-2; size: .; J: TRBJ2-7; D: TRBD2; CDR3: CASSRLAGGLYEQYF; DNA: TGTGCCAGCAGTCGTCTAGCGGGAGGTTTGTACGAGCAGTACTTC
V: TRBV28; size: .; J: TRBJ1-4; D: .; CDR3: CASSIQGGTNEKLFF; DNA: TGTGCCAGCAGTATACAGGGCGGGACTAATGAAAAACTGTTTTTT
V: TRBV27; size: .; J: TRBJ2-2; D: TRBD1; CDR3: CASSLPRGLRDSNTGELFF; DNA: TGTGCCAGCAGTTTACCCAGGGGGCTACGGGATTCGAACACCGGGGAGCTGTTTTTT
V: TRBV2; size: few; J: TRBJ1-5; D: .; CDR3: CASSESHSNQPQHF; DNA: TGTGCCAGCAGTGAGAGCCATAGCAATCAGCCCCAGCATTTT